This T cell receptor beta chain was documented in a study of Graves' ophthalmopathy and Graves' hyperthyroidism. RNA transcripts were the template, and TCR beta CDR3 regions were amplified from them. First-round RT-PCR used HTBI primers; second-round multiplex PCR followed. TCRdb reprocessed the multiplex PCR reads with MiXCR, giving one entry per CDR3 protein. The profile shows around 1.1 million distinct CDR3 sequences, 35% to 45% of them singletons. Findings of the study overall: Blood also carried most expanded thyroid clonotypes exceeding 0.001 frequency.

Hyperthyroidism cases were recent diagnoses of under 2 months' duration in people aged 18 to 65. Lactation, pregnancy, uncontrolled infections and other autoimmune diseases were all grounds for excluding patients. This CDR3 has 12 residues. Germline CDR1 and CDR2: SQVTM and ANQGSEA. With 8 bases removed from V and 0 bases from J, the gap between germline ends came to 5 bases. With regard to this clonotype: Its antigen is not identified.

The TCR comes from an adult man with Graves' hyperthyroidism. The chain combines TRBV29-1 with TRBJ2-6; no reliable D call. The sequencing sample was made of peripheral blood or thyroid tissue (not recorded which). The CDR3: CSINSGANVLTF. The CDR3 DNA reads as TGCAGCATTAACTCTGGGGCCAACGTCCTGACTTTC.